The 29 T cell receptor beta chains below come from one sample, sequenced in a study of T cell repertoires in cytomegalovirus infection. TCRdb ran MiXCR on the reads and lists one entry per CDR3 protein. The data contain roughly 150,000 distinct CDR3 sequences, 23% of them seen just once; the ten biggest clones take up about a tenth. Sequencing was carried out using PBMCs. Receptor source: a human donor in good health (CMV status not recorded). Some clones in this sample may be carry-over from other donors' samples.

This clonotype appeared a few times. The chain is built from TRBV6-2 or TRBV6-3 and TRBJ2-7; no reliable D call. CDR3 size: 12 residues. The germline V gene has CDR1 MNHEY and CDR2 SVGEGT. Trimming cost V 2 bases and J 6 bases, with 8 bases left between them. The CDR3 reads CASSYESTEQYF. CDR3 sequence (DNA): TGTGCCAGCAGTTACGAGTCTACCGAGCAGTACTTC.

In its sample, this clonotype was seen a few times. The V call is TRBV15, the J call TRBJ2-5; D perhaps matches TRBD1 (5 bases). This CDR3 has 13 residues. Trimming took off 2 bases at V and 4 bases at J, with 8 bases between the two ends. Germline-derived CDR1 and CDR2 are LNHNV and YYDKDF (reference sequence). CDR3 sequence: CATSRQGSETQYF. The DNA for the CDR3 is TGTGCCACCAGCAGACAGGGTTCAGAGACCCAGTACTTC.

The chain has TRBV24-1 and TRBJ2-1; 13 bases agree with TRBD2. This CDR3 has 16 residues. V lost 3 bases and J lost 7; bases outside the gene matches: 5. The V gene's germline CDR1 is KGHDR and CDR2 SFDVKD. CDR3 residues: CATSDALGLAGNEQFF. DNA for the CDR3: TGTGCCACCAGTGATGCCCTGGGACTAGCGGGAAATGAGCAGTTCTTC.

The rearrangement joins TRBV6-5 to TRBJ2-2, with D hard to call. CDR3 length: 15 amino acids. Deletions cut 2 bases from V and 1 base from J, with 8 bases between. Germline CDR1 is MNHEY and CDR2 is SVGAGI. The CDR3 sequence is CASSYRTVNTGELFF. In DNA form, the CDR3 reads TGTGCCAGCAGTTACAGGACGGTGAACACCGGGGAGCTGTTTTTT.

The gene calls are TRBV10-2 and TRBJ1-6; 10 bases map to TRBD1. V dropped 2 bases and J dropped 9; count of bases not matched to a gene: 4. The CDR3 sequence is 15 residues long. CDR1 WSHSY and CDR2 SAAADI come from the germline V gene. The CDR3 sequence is CASSEIGTGVSPLHF. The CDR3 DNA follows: TGCGCCAGCAGTGAGATCGGGACAGGGGTTTCACCCCTCCACTTT.

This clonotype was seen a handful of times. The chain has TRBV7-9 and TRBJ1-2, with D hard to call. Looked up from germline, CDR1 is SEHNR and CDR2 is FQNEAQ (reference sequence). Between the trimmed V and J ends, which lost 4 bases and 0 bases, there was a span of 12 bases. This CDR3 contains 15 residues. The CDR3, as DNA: TGTGCCAGCAGCTCAAACCGGGATTCTAACTATGGCTACACCTTC. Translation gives CASSSNRDSNYGYTF. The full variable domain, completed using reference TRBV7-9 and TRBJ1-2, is DTGVSQNPRHKITKRGQNVTFRCDPISEHNRLYWYRQTLGQGPEFLTYFQNEAQLEKSRLLSDRFSAERPKGSFSTLEIQRTEQGDSAMYLCASSSNRDSNYGYTFGSGTRLTVV.

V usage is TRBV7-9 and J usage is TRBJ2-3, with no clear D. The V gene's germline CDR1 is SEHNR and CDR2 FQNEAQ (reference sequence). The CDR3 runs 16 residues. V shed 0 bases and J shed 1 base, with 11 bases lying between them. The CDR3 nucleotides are TGTGCCAGCAGCTTAGCGCTCTCCCAGGGCACAGATACGCAGTATTTT. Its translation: CASSLALSQGTDTQYF.

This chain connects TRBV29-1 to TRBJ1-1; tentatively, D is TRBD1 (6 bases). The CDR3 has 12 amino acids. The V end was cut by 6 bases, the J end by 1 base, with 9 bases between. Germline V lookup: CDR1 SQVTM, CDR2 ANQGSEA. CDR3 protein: CSVETGNTEAFF. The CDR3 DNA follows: TGCAGCGTAGAGACAGGGAACACTGAAGCTTTCTTT.

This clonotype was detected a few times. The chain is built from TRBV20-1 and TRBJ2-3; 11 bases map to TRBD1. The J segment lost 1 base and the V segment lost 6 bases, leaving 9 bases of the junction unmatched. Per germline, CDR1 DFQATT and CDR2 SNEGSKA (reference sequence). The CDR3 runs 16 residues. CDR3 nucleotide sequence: TGCAGTGCCCCCTCGGGGACAGGGGGACGCACAGATACGCAGTATTTT. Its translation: CSAPSGTGGRTDTQYF.

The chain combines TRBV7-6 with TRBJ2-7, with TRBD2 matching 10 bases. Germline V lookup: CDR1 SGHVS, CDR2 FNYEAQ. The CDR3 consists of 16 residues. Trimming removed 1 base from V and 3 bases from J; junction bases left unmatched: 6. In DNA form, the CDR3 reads TGTGCCAGCAGCTTAGTTGCGACTAGCGGGTACTACGAGCAGTACTTC. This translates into CASSLVATSGYYEQYF.

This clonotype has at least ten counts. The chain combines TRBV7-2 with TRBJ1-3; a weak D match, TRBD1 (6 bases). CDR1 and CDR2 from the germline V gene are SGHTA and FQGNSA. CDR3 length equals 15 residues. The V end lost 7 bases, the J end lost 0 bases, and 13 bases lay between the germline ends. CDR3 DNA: TGTGCCAGCACCACCGAGGGACACTCTGGAAACACCATATATTTT. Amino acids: CASTTEGHSGNTIYF. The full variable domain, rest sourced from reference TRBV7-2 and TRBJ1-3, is GAGVSQSPSNKVTEKGKDVELRCDPISGHTALYWYRQSLGQGLEFLIYFQGNSAPDKSGLPSDRFSAERTGGSVSTLTIQRTQQEDSAVYLCASTTEGHSGNTIYFGEGSWLTVV.

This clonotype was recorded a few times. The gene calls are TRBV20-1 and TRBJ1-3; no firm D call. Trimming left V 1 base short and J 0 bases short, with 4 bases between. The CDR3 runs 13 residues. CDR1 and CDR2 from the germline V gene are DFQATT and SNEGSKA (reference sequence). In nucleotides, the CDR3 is TGCAGTGCTAGAGCTGACTCTGGAAACACCATATATTTT. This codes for CSARADSGNTIYF.

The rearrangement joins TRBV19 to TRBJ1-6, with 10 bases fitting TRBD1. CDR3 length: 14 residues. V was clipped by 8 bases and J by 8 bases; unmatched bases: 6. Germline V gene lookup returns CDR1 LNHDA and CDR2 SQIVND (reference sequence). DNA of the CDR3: TGTGCCAGTGGGACAGGGGAAATGTATTCACCCCTCCACTTT. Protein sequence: CASGTGEMYSPLHF. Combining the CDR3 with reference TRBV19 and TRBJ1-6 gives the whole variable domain DGGITQSPKYLFRKEGQNVTLSCEQNLNHDAMYWYRQDPGQGLRLIYYSQIVNDFQKGDIAEGYSVSREKKESFPLTVTSAQKNPTAFYLCASGTGEMYSPLHFGNGTRLTVT.

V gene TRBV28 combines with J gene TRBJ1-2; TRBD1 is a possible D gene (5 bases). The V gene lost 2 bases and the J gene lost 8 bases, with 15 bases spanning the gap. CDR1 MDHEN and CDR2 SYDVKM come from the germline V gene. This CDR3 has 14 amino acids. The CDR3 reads CASSLAGQGDGYTF. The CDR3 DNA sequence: TGTGCCAGCAGTTTAGCTGGGCAGGGTGACGGCTACACCTTC.

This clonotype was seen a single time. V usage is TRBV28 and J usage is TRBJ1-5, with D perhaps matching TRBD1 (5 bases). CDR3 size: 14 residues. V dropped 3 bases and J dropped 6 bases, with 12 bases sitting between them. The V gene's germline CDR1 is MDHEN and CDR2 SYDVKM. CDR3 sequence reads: CASSLFTGVQPQHF. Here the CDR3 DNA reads TGTGCCAGCAGTTTGTTCACGGGGGTTCAGCCCCAGCATTTT.

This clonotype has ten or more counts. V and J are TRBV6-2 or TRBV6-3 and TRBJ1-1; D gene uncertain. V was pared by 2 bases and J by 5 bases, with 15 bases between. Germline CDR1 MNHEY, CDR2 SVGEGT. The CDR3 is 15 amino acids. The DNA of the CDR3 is TGTGCCAGCAGTTACACACCCTTCAGGAAGACTGAAGCTTTCTTT. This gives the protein CASSYTPFRKTEAFF.

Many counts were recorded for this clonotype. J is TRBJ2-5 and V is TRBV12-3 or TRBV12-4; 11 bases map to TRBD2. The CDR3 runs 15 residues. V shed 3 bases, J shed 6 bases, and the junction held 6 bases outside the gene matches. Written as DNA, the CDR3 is TGTGCCAGCAGTTTGAGCACTAGCGGGGGAAAGACCCAGTACTTC. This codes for CASSLSTSGGKTQYF.

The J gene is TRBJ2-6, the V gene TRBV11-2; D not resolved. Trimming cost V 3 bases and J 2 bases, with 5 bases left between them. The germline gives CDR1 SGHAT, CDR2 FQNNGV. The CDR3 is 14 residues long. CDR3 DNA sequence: TGTGCCAGCAGCTTTACAGCTGGGGCCAACGTCCTGACTTTC. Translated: CASSFTAGANVLTF.

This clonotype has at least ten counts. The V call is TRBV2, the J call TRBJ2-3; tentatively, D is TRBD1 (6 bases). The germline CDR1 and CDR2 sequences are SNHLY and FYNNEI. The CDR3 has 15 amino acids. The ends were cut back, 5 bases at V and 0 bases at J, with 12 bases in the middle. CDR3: CASSSTGTSTDTQYF. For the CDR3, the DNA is TGTGCCAGCAGTTCAACAGGGACGAGCACAGATACGCAGTATTTT.

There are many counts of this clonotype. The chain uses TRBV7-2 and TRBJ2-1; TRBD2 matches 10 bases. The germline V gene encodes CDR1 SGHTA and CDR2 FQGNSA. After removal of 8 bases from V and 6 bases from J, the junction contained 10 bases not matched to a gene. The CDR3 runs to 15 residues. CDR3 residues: CASLLLAGGLNEQFF. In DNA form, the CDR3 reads TGTGCCAGCCTCCTCTTAGCGGGAGGCCTCAATGAGCAGTTCTTC.

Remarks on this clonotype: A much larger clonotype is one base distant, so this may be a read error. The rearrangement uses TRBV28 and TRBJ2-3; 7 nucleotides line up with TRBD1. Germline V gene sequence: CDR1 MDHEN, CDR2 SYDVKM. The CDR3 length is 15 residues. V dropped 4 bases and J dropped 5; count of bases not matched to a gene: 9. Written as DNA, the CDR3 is TGTGCCAGCAGTTCAATCCAAGGGGGCATAGATACGCAGTATTTT. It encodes CASSSIQGGIDTQYF.

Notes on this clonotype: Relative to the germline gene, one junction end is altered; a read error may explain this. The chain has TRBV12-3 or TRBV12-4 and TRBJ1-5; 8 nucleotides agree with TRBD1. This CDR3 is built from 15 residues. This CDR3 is CASIADRGRVQHQHF. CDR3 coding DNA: TGTGCCAGCATCGCCGACAGGGGACGAGTGCAGCACCAGCATTTT.

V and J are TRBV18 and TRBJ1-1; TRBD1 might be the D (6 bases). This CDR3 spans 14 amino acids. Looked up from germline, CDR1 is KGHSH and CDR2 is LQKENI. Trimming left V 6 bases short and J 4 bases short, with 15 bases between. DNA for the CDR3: TGTGCCAGCTCTCCTTCAGGGGTAGGCACTGAAGCTTTCTTT. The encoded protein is CASSPSGVGTEAFF.

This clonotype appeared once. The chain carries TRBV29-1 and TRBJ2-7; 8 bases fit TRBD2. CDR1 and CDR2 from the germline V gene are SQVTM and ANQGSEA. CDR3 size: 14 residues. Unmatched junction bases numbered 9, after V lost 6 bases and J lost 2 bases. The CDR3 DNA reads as TGCAGCGTCCGTCTGCGGGAGGTCACCTACGAGCAGTACTTC. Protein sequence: CSVRLREVTYEQYF.

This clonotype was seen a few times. CDR3 amino acids: CASKGDRGINTIYF. The CDR3 coding sequence is TGTGCCTCTAAGGGGGACAGGGGTATCAACACCATATATTTT. This chain joins TRBV28 and TRBJ1-3, with 10 nucleotides matching TRBD1. The CDR3 is 14 residues long. V lost 11 bases, J lost 7 bases, and 11 bases stayed unmatched. In germline, CDR1 is MDHEN, CDR2 SYDVKM.

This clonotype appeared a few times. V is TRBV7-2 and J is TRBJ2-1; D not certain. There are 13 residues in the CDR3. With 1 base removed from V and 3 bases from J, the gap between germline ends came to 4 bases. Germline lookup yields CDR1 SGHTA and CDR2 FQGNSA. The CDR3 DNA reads TGTGCCAGCAGCTTAGTGGTCTACAATGAGCAGTTCTTC. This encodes CASSLVVYNEQFF.

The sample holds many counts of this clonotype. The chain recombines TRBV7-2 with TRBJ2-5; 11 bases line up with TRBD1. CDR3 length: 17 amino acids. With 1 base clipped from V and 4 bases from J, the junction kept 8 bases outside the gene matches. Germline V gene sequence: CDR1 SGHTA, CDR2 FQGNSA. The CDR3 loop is CASSLVGQGAPGETQYF. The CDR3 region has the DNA TGTGCCAGCAGCTTAGTCGGACAGGGGGCGCCGGGAGAGACCCAGTACTTC.

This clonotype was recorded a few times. CDR3: CASSRTGTTTDTQYF. The CDR3 DNA reads TGCGCCAGCAGCCGAACCGGGACTACCACAGATACGCAGTATTTT. This chain uses TRBV4-1 with TRBJ2-3; 7 nucleotides line up with TRBD2. The CDR3 totals 15 residues. Germline CDR1 MGHRA, CDR2 YSYEKL. The junction had 6 bases not matched to a gene; V was cut back by 4 bases and J by 2 bases.

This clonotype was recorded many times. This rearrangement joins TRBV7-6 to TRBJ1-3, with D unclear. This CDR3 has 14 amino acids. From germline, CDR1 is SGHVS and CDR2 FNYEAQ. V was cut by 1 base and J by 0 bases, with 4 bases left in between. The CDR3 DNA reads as TGTGCCAGCAGCTTAGGGGGCTCTGGAAACACCATATATTTT. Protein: CASSLGGSGNTIYF.